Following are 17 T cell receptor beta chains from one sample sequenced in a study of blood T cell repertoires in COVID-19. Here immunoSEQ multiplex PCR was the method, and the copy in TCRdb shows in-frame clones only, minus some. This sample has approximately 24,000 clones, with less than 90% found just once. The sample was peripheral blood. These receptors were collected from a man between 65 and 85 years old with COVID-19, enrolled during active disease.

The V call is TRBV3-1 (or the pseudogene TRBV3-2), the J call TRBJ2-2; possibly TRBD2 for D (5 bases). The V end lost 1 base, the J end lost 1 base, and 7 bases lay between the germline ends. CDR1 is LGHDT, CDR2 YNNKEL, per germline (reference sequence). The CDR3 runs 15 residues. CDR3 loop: CASSQVAGNTGELFF. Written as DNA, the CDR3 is TGTGCCAGCAGCCAAGTCGCGGGGAACACCGGGGAGCTGTTTTTT.

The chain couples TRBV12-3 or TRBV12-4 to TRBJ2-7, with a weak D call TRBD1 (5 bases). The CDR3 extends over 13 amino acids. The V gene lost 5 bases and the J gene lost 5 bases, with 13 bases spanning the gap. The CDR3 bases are TGTGCCAGCAGTCCTCAGGGTATCAACGAGCAGTACTTC. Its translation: CASSPQGINEQYF.

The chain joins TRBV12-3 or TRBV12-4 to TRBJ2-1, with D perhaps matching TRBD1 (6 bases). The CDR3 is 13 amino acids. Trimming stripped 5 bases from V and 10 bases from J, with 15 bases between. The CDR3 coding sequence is TGTGCCAGCAGTAACTCCGGGACACCGGAGCAGTTCTTC. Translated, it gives CASSNSGTPEQFF.

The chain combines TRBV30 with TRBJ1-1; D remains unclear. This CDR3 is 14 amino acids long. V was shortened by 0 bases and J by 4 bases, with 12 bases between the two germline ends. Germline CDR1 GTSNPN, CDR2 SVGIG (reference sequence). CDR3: CAWSVNFGGTEAFF. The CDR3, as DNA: TGTGCCTGGAGTGTAAATTTTGGAGGCACTGAAGCTTTCTTT.

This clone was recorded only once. CDR3 region: CASSLEQKETQYF. The CDR3 DNA follows: TGTGCCAGCAGCTTGGAACAGAAAGAGACCCAGTACTTC. The chain recombines TRBV5-4 with TRBJ2-5; D is ambiguous. V was shortened by 0 bases and J by 3 bases, with 6 bases between the two germline ends. CDR1 and CDR2 (germline): SGHNT, YYREEE (reference sequence). This CDR3 is built from 13 residues.

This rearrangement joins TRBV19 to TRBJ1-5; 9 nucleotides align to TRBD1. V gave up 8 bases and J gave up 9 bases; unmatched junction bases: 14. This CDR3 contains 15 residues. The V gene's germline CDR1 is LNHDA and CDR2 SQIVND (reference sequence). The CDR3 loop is CASSDRDRVSRPQHF. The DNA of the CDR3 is TGTGCCAGTTCTGATCGGGACAGGGTATCAAGGCCCCAGCATTTT.

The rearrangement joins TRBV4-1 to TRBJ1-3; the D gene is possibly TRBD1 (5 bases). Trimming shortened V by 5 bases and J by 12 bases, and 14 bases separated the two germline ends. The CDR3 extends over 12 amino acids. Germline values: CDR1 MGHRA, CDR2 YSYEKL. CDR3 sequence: CASSSGGTIIYF. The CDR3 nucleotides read TGCGCCAGCAGCTCGGGCGGGACCATCATATATTTT.

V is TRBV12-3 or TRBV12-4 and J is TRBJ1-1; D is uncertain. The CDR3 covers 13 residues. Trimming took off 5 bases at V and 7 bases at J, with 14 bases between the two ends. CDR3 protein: CASSPEGRSEAFF. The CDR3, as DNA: TGTGCCAGCAGTCCCGAGGGAAGGAGTGAAGCTTTCTTT.

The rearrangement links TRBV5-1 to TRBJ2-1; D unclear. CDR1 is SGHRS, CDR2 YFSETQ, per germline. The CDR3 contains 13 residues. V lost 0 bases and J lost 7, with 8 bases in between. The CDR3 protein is CASSLAGVNEQFF. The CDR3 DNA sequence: TGCGCCAGCAGCTTGGCGGGTGTAAATGAGCAGTTCTTC. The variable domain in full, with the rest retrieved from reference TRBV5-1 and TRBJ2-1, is KAGVTQTPRYLIKTRGQQVTLSCSPISGHRSVSWYQQTPGQGLQFLFEYFSETQRNKGNFPGRFSGRQFSNSRSEMNVSTLELGDSALYLCASSLAGVNEQFFGPGTRLTVL.

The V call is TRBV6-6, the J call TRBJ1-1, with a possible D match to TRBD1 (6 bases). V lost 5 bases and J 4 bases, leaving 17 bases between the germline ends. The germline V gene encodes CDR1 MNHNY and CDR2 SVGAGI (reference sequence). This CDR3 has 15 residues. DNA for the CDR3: TGTGCCAGCAGTCTAGACTATACGACAGGCACTGAAGCTTTCTTT. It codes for CASSLDYTTGTEAFF.

CDR3 in amino acids: CASSLLGGSGSYEQYF. DNA of the CDR3: TGTGCCAGCAGCTTACTGGGAGGCTCCGGATCCTACGAGCAGTACTTC. This sequence joins TRBV11-2 and TRBJ2-7, with a weak D call TRBD2 (6 bases). Trimming shortened V by 2 bases and J by 1 base, and 15 bases separated the two germline ends. CDR3 length equals 16 residues. Germline CDR1 is SGHAT and CDR2 is FQNNGV.

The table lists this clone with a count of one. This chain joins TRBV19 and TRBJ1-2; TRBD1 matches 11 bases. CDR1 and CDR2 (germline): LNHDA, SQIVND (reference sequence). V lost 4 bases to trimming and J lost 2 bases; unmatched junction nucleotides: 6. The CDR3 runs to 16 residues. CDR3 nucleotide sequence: TGTGCCAGTAGTACCATCAGGACAGGGGGCAACTATGGCTACACCTTC. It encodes CASSTIRTGGNYGYTF.

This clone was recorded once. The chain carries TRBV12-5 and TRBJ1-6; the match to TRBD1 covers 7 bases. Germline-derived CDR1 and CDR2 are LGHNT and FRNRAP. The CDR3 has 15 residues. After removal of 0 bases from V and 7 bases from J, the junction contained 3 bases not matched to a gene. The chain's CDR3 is CASGLVPGQNSPLHF. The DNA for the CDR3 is TGTGCTAGTGGTTTGGTCCCGGGACAGAATTCACCCCTCCACTTT.

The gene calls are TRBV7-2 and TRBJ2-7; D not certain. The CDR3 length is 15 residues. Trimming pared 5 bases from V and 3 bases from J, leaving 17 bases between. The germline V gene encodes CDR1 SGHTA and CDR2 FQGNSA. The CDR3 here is CASSPNLGFLYEQYF. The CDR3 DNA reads TGTGCCAGCAGCCCGAATCTAGGCTTCCTCTACGAGCAGTACTTC.

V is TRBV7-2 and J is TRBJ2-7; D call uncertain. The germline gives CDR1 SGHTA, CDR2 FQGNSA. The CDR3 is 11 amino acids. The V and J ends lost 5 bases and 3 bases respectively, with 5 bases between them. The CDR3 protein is CASSLSYEQYF. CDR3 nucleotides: TGTGCCAGCAGCCTTAGCTACGAGCAGTACTTC.

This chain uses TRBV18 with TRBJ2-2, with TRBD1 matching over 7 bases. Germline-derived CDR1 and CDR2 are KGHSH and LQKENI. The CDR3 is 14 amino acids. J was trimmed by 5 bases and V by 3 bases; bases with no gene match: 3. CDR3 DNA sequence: TGTGCCAGCTCACCCCCGACAGGGACCGGGGAGCTGTTTTTT. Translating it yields CASSPPTGTGELFF.

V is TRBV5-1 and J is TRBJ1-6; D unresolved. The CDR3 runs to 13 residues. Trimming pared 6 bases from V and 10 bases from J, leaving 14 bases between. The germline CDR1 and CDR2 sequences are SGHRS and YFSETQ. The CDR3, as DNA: TGCGCCAGCACTGATAGCCTTGGGTCACCCCTCCACTTT. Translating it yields CASTDSLGSPLHF.